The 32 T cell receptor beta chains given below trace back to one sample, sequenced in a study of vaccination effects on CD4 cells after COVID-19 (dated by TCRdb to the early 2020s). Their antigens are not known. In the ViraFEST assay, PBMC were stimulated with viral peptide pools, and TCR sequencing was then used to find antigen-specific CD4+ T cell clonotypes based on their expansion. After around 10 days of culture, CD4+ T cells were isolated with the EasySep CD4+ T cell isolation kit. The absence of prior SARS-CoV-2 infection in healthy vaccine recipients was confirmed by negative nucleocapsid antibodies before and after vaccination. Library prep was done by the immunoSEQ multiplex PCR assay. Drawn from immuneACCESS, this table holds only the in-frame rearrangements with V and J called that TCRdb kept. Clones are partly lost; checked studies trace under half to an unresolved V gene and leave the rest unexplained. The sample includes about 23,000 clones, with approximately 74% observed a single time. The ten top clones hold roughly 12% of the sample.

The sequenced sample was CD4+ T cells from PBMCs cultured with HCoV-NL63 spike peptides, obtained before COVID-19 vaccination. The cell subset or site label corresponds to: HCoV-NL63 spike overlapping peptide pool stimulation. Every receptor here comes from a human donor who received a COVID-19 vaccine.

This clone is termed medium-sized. CDR3 region: CASSPGQDYGYTF. The CDR3 DNA follows: TGTGCCAGCAGCCCGGGACAGGACTATGGCTACACCTTC. This rearrangement joins TRBV11-2 to TRBJ1-2, with 8 bases identical to TRBD1. Losses at the gene ends were 5 bases for V and 3 bases for J; bases not matched to a gene: 2. CDR1 and CDR2 (germline): SGHAT, FQNNGV. This CDR3 region has 13 residues.

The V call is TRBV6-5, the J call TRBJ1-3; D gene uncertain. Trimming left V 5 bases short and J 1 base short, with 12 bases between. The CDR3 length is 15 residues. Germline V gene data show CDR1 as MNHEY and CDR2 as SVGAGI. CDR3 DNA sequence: TGTGCCAGCAGTCCACCCGCCGGGTCTGGAAACACCATATATTTT. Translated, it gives CASSPPAGSGNTIYF.

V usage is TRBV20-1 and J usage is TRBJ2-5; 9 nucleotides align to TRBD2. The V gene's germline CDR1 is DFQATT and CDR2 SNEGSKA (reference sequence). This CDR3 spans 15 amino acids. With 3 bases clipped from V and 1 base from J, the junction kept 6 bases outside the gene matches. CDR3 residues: CSASGRGGRQETQYF. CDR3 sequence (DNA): TGCAGTGCTAGTGGGCGGGGGGGCCGCCAAGAGACCCAGTACTTC.

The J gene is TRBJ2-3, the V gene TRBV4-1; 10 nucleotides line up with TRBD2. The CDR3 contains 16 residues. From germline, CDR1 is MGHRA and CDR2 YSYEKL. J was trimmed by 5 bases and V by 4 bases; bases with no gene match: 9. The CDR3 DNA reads TGCGCCAGCAGCCCCATTCTAGCGGGAGAAGAAGATACGCAGTATTTT. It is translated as CASSPILAGEEDTQYF.

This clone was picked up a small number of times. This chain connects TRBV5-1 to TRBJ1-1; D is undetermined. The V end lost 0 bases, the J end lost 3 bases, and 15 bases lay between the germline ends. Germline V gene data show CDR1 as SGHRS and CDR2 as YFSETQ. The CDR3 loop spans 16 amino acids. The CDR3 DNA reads TGCGCCAGCAGCTTGGTGGGTAGCGGGCGGTACACTGAAGCTTTCTTT. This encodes CASSLVGSGRYTEAFF.

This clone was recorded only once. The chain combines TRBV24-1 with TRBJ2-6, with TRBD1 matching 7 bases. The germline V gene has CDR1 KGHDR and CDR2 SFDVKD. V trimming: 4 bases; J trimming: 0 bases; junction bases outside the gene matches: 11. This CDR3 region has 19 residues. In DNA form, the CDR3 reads TGTGCCACCAGTGAGCGGGTGTGGACAGGCGTCTCTGGGGCCAACGTCCTGACTTTC. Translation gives CATSERVWTGVSGANVLTF.

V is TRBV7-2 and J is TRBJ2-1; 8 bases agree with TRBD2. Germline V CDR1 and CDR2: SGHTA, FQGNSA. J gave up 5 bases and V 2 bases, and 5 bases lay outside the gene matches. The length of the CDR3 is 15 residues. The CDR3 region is CASSLSSGRHNEQFF. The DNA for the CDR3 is TGTGCCAGCAGCTTATCAAGCGGGAGACACAATGAGCAGTTCTTC.

This CDR3 is CASSLHQKLAYGYTF. The CDR3 DNA sequence: TGTGCCAGCAGCTTACATCAGAAGCTCGCCTATGGCTACACCTTC. V is TRBV7-9 and J is TRBJ1-2; D is uncertain. Looked up from germline, CDR1 is SEHNR and CDR2 is FQNEAQ (reference sequence). V was trimmed by 2 bases and J by 4 bases, leaving 14 bases between them. The CDR3 has 15 amino acids. The complete variable domain, with remaining parts taken from reference TRBV7-9 and TRBJ1-2, reads DTGVSQNPRHKITKRGQNVTFRCDPISEHNRLYWYRQTLGQGPEFLTYFQNEAQLEKSRLLSDRFSAERPKGSFSTLEIQRTEQGDSAMYLCASSLHQKLAYGYTFGSGTRLTVV.

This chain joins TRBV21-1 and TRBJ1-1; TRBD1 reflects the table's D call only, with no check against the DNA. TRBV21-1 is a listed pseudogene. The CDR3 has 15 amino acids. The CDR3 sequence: CASSKVVDRNPEAFF. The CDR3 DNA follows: TGTGCCAGCAGCAAAGTAGTGGACAGAAACCCTGAAGCTTTCTTT.

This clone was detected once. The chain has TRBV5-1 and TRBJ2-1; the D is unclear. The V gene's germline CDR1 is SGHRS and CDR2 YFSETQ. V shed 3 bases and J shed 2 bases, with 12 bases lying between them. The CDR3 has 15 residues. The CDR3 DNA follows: TGCGCCAGCAGCTACCAGAGGAACACCTACAATGAGCAGTTCTTC. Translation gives CASSYQRNTYNEQFF.

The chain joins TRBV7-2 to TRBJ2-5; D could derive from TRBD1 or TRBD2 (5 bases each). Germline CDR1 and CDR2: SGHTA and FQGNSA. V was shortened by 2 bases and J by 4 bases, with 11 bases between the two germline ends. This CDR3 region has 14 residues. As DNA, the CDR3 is TGTGCCAGCAGCTTACTGGGGGAAGGAGAGACCCAGTACTTC. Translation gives CASSLLGEGETQYF. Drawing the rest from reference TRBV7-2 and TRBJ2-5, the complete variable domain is GAGVSQSPSNKVTEKGKDVELRCDPISGHTALYWYRQSLGQGLEFLIYFQGNSAPDKSGLPSDRFSAERTGGSVSTLTIQRTQQEDSAVYLCASSLLGEGETQYFGPGTRLLVL.

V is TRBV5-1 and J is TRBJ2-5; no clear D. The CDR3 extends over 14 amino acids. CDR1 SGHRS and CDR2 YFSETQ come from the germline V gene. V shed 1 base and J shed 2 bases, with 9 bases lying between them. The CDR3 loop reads CASSLTVGQETQYF. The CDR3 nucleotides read TGCGCCAGCAGCTTGACAGTGGGACAAGAGACCCAGTACTTC.

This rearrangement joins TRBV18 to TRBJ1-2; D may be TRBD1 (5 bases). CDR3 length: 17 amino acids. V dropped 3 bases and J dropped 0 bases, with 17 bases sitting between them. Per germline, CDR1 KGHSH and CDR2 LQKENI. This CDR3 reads CASSPLTGKRTNYGYTF. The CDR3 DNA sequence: TGTGCCAGCTCACCTTTAACAGGCAAGAGAACTAACTATGGCTACACCTTC.

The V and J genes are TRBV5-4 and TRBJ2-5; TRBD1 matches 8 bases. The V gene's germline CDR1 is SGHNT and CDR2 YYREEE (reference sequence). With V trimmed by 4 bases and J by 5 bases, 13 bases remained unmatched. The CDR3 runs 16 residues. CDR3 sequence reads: CASSQAGQGAGETQYF. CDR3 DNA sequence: TGTGCCAGCAGCCAGGCGGGGCAGGGGGCGGGGGAGACCCAGTACTTC.

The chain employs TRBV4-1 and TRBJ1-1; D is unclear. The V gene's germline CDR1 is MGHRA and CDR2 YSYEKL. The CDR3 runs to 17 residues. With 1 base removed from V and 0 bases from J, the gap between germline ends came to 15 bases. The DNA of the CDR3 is TGCGCCAGCAGCCAAGTATGGGCAGGTCGTCTGAACACTGAAGCTTTCTTT. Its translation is CASSQVWAGRLNTEAFF.

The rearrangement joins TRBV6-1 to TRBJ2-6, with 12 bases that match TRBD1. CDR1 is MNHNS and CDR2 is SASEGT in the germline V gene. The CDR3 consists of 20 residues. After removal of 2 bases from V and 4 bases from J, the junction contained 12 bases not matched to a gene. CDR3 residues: CASSENRDRGHGGGANVLTF. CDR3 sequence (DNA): TGTGCCAGCAGTGAAAACCGGGACAGGGGGCATGGAGGGGGGGCCAACGTCCTGACTTTC.

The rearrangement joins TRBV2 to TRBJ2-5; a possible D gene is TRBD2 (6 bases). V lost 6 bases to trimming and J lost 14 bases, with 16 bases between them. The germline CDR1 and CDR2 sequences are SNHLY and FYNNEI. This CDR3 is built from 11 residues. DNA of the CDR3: TGTGCCAGCAGCGCCGGGACTGAGGGATACTTC. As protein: CASSAGTEGYF.

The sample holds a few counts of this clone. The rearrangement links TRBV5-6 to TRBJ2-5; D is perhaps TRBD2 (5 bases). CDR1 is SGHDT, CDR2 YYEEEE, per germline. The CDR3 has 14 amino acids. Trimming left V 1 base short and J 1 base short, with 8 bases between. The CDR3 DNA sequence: TGTGCCAGCAGCTTGACGGGAATCCAAGAGACCCAGTACTTC. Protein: CASSLTGIQETQYF.

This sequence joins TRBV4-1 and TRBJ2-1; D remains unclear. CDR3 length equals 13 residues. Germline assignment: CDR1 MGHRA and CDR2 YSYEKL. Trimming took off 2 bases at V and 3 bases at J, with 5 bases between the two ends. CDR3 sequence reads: CASSQPNYNEQFF. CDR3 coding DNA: TGCGCCAGCAGCCAACCGAACTACAATGAGCAGTTCTTC.

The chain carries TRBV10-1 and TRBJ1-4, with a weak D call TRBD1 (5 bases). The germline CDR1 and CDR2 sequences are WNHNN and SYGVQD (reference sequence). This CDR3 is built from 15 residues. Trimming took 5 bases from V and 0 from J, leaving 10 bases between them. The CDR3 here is CASSMGTATNEKLFF. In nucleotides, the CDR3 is TGCGCCAGCAGTATGGGGACTGCAACTAATGAAAAACTGTTTTTT.

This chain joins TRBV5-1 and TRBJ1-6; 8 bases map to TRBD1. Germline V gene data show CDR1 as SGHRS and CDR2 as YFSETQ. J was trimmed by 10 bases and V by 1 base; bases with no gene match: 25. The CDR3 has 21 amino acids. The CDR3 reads CASSLNRSGTGFFGRGSPLHF. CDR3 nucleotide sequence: TGCGCCAGCAGCTTGAACCGATCCGGGACAGGTTTTTTCGGTCGGGGGTCACCCCTCCACTTT.

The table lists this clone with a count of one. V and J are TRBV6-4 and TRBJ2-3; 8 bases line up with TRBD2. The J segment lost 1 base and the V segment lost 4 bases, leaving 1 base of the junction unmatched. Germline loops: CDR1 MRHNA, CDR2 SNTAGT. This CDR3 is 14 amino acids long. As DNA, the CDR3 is TGTGCCAGCAGTGGTAGCGGGGGCACAGATACGCAGTATTTT. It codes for CASSGSGGTDTQYF.

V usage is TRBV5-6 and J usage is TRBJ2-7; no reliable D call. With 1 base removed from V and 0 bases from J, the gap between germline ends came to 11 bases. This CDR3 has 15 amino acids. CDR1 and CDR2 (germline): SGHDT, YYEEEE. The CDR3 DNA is TGTGCCAGCAGCTTGTTGTTCGCGTACTCCTACGAGCAGTACTTC. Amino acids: CASSLLFAYSYEQYF.

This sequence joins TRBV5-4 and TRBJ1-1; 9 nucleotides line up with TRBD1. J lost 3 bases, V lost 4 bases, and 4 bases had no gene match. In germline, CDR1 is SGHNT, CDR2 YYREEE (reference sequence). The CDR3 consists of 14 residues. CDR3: CASSPWTGDTEAFF. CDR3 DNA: TGTGCCAGCAGCCCGTGGACAGGGGACACTGAAGCTTTCTTT.

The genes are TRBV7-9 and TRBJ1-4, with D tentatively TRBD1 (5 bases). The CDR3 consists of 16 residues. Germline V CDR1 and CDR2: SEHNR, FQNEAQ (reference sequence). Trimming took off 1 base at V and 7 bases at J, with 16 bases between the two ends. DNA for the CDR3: TGTGCCAGCAGCTTAGTTATTTGGCAGGGAGGTGAAAAACTGTTTTTT. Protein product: CASSLVIWQGGEKLFF.

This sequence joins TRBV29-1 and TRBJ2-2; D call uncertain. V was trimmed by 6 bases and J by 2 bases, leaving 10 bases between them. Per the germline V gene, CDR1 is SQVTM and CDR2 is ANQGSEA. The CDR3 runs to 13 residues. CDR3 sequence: CSVVHPNTGELFF. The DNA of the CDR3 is TGCAGCGTCGTGCACCCAAACACCGGGGAGCTGTTTTTT.

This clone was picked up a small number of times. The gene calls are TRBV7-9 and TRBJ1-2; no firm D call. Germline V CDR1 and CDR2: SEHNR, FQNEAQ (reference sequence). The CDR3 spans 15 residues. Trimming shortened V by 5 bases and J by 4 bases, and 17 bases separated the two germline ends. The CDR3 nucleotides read TGTGCCAGCAGCCTATCCCTAGGGTCGGGCTATGGCTACACCTTC. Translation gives CASSLSLGSGYGYTF.

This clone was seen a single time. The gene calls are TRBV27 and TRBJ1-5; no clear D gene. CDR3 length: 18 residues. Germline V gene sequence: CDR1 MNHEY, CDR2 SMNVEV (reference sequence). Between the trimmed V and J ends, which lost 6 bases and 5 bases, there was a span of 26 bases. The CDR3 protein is CASSPMWWERGADQPQHF. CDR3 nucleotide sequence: TGTGCCAGCAGCCCTATGTGGTGGGAGCGCGGCGCTGATCAGCCCCAGCATTTT.

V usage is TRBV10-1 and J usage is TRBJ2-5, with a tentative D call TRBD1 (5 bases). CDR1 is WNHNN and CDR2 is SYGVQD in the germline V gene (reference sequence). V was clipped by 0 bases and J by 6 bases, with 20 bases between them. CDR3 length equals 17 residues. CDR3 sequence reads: CASSESTGAGVGQTQYF. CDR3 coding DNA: TGCGCCAGCAGTGAGTCGACTGGGGCAGGTGTTGGTCAGACCCAGTACTTC.

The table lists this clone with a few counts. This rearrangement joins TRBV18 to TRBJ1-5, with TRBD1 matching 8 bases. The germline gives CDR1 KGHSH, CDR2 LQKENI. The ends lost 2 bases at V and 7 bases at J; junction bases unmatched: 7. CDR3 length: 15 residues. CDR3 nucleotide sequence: TGTGCCAGCTCACCAAATCAGGGGGCAGGACAGCCCCAGCATTTT. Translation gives CASSPNQGAGQPQHF.

Here the CDR3 DNA reads TGCGCCACCATGAACACCGGGGAGCTGTTTTTT. Its protein is CATMNTGELFF. The chain is built from TRBV5-1 and TRBJ2-2, with D unclear. The germline V gene encodes CDR1 SGHRS and CDR2 YFSETQ. Trimming took 9 bases from V and 1 from J, leaving 4 bases between them. The CDR3 length is 11 residues.

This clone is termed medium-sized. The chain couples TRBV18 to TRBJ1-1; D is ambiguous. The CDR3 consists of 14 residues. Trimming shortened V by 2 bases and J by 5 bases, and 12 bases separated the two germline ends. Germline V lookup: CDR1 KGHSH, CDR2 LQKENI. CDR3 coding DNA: TGTGCCAGCTCACCAGGCGGGCCGAGGACTGAAGCTTTCTTT. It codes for CASSPGGPRTEAFF.